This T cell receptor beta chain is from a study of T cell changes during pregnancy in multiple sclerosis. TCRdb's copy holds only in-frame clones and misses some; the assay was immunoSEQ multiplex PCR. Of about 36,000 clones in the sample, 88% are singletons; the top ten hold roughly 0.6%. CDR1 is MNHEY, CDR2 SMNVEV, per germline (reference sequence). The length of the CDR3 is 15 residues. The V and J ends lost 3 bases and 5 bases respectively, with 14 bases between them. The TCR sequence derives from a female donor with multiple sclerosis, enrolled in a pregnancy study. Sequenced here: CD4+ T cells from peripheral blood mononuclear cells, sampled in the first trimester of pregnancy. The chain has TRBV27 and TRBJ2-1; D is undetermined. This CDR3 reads CASSLVLAVHNEQFF. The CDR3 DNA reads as TGTGCCAGCAGTTTGGTGTTGGCGGTCCACAATGAGCAGTTCTTC.